This passage covers 30 T cell receptor beta chains from one sample sequenced in a study of blood T cells in healthy people across ages (dated by TCRdb to between 2014 and 2017). Library method: 5' RACE. Sequencing took place on an Illumina HiSeq 2500. The second PCR ran for roughly 7 to 11 cycles and used a J-beta primer mix along with a sample-barcoded 5' primer. In-frame beta chains were kept once TCRdb had trimmed the public reads at Q25 with fastp and called clones with MiXCR. Rows are combined by CDR3 protein, so each entry shows the most common genes and DNA. A total of roughly 1.5 million distinct CDR3 sequences appear in this sample, less than 45% of them only once. The ten largest clonotypes hold about 4.1% of the sample. The sample was blood. These receptors were taken from a young woman in good health.

The CDR3 DNA follows: TGTGCCATCAGTGCCCCCGGGCTAGTCGAGTACAATGAGCAGTTCTTC. Translation gives CAISAPGLVEYNEQFF. V gene TRBV10-3 combines with J gene TRBJ2-1; D remains unclear. Trimming took 4 bases from V and 4 from J, leaving 17 bases between them. Germline CDR1 reads ENHRY; CDR2 reads SYGVKD. The CDR3 sequence is 16 residues long.

The chain links TRBV9 to TRBJ2-7, with D possibly being TRBD1 (5 bases). Trimming cost V 0 bases and J 6 bases, with 19 bases left between them. CDR3 length: 16 residues. Germline CDR1 reads SGDLS; CDR2 reads YYNGEE. The CDR3 protein is CASSVDIGATSGEQYF. The CDR3 DNA follows: TGTGCCAGCAGCGTAGATATAGGGGCCACCTCTGGCGAGCAGTACTTC.

V usage is TRBV20-1 and J usage is TRBJ2-5, with TRBD2 identical over 8 bases. The length of the CDR3 is 17 residues. CDR1 and CDR2 from the germline V gene are DFQATT and SNEGSKA (reference sequence). Trimming took 0 bases from V and 11 from J; bases not matched to a gene: 20. The CDR3 region is CSARDLMTGGAYHEQYF. Here the CDR3 DNA reads TGCAGTGCTAGAGATCTCATGACGGGGGGGGCTTATCATGAGCAGTACTTC.

This clonotype was counted between two and nine times. This chain joins TRBV7-2 and TRBJ2-5; D unresolved. The CDR3 is 16 residues long. Trimming pared 1 base from V and 1 base from J, leaving 13 bases between. Germline loops: CDR1 SGHTA, CDR2 FQGNSA. The CDR3 is CASSLGPASIQETQYF. CDR3 nucleotide sequence: TGTGCCAGCAGCTTAGGTCCAGCGTCGATCCAAGAGACCCAGTACTTC. The complete variable domain, with remaining parts taken from reference TRBV7-2 and TRBJ2-5, reads GAGVSQSPSNKVTEKGKDVELRCDPISGHTALYWYRQSLGQGLEFLIYFQGNSAPDKSGLPSDRFSAERTGGSVSTLTIQRTQQEDSAVYLCASSLGPASIQETQYFGPGTRLLVL.

The J gene is TRBJ1-2, the V gene TRBV29-1; D unresolved. This CDR3 has 12 amino acids. Trimming removed 5 bases at V and 0 bases at J, with 7 bases between. Germline CDR1 reads SQVTM; CDR2 reads ANQGSEA. In DNA form, the CDR3 reads TGCAGCGTTTCGGTGGCTAACTATGGCTACACCTTC. Encoded protein: CSVSVANYGYTF.

Concerning this clonotype: One end of the junction is discordant with germline, which a read error may explain. The chain joins TRBV10-3 to TRBJ2-5; 9 positions match TRBD1. The CDR3 spans 13 residues. Per the germline V gene, CDR1 is ENHRY and CDR2 is SYGVKD. This chain's CDR3 is CVISHGTGYEQYF. The CDR3 nucleotides read TGTGTCATCAGCCACGGGACAGGGTATGAGCAGTACTTC.

DNA of the CDR3: TGTGCCAGCAGCCAAGGGACGGGACAGCTCAATCAGCCCCAGCATTTT. As protein: CASSQGTGQLNQPQHF. The chain joins TRBV3-1 to TRBJ1-5; TRBD1 matches at 7 bases. Per germline, CDR1 LGHDT and CDR2 YNNKEL (reference sequence). CDR3 length: 16 residues. V was clipped by 1 base and J by 3 bases; unmatched bases: 6.

The chain has TRBV11-3 and TRBJ2-4; D not certain. The CDR3 is made up of 12 amino acids. The V end lost 6 bases, the J end lost 14 bases, and 17 bases lay between the germline ends. CDR1 and CDR2 (germline): SGHNT, YENEEA. CDR3 in amino acids: CASSSHPGQKYF. CDR3 nucleotide sequence: TGTGCCAGCAGTTCGCACCCTGGGCAAAAGTACTTC. Using reference TRBV11-3 and TRBJ2-4 for the parts outside the CDR3, the full variable domain is EAGVVQSPRYKIIEKKQPVAFWCNPISGHNTLYWYLQNLGQGPELLIRYENEEAVDDSQLPKDRFSAERLKGVDSTLKIQPAELGDSAVYLCASSSHPGQKYFGAGTRLSVL.

The rearrangement joins TRBV3-1 to TRBJ2-7, with 8 bases identical to TRBD2. Germline V gene lookup returns CDR1 LGHDT and CDR2 YNNKEL (reference sequence). The length of the CDR3 is 14 residues. Trimming cost V 6 bases and J 4 bases; bases outside gene matches: 8. The CDR3 spells CASRSGGLPYEQYF. The CDR3, as DNA: TGTGCCAGCAGAAGCGGGGGACTACCGTACGAGCAGTACTTC.

The sample holds a few counts of this clonotype. V gene TRBV11-2 combines with J gene TRBJ2-5, with TRBD1 identical over 8 bases. CDR3 length: 14 residues. Germline V lookup: CDR1 SGHAT, CDR2 FQNNGV. V lost 5 bases and J lost 4; bases outside the gene matches: 6. The CDR3, as DNA: TGTGCCAGCAGCATGACAGGGGTTAGAGAGACCCAGTACTTC. Translation: CASSMTGVRETQYF.

This clonotype has only a few counts. CDR3 in DNA: TGCAGTGCAGCTAGGGACGGACTGCGATACAATGAGCAGTTCTTC. It encodes CSAARDGLRYNEQFF. This sequence joins TRBV20-1 and TRBJ2-1; the D gene could be TRBD1 or TRBD2 (5 bases each). Trimming cost V 6 bases and J 4 bases, with 19 bases left between them. This CDR3 is built from 15 residues. Germline V gives CDR1 DFQATT, CDR2 SNEGSKA (reference sequence).

The chain recombines TRBV6-1 with TRBJ2-6; 7 nucleotides agree with TRBD1. The length of the CDR3 is 15 residues. V trimming: 1 base; J trimming: 3 bases; junction bases outside the gene matches: 0. The germline gives CDR1 MNHNS, CDR2 SASEGT. CDR3 residues: CASSEGQGGANVLTF. The CDR3, as DNA: TGTGCCAGCAGTGAAGGACAGGGTGGGGCCAACGTCCTGACTTTC.

This clonotype has only a few counts. This rearrangement joins TRBV10-3 to TRBJ1-1; D unclear. V shed 3 bases and J shed 4 bases, with 18 bases lying between them. Germline lookup yields CDR1 ENHRY and CDR2 SYGVKD. The CDR3 is made up of 16 amino acids. CDR3 amino acids: CAISEVGDSRGTEAFF. The CDR3 DNA reads TGTGCCATCAGTGAAGTTGGGGATAGTAGAGGCACTGAAGCTTTCTTT.

The J gene is TRBJ2-7, the V gene TRBV4-1, with unresolved D. The CDR3 consists of 13 residues. V lost 0 bases to trimming and J lost 4 bases, with 7 bases between them. The V gene's germline CDR1 is MGHRA and CDR2 YSYEKL. CDR3 DNA sequence: TGCGCCAGCAGCCAAGATCTGGAGTACGAGCAGTACTTC. Its translation: CASSQDLEYEQYF.

For this clonotype: The junction departs from germline at one end; a sequencing error may be responsible. The J gene is TRBJ2-3, the V gene TRBV4-3; TRBD2 might be the D (5 bases). This CDR3 comprises 16 residues. Germline CDR1 reads LGHNA; CDR2 reads YSLEER. CDR3 loop: CASSQEPGRLTDTRYF. In DNA, the CDR3 is TGCGCCAGCAGCCAAGAGCCGGGTAGACTAACAGATACGCGGTATTTT.

The rearrangement uses TRBV7-6 and TRBJ1-3, with a tentative D call TRBD1 (5 bases). The germline gives CDR1 SGHVS, CDR2 FNYEAQ. Trimming removed 1 base at V and 2 bases at J, with 15 bases between. This CDR3 spans 17 amino acids. This CDR3 is CASSLGQPGGAGNTIYF. For the CDR3, the DNA is TGTGCCAGCAGCTTAGGGCAGCCTGGAGGGGCTGGAAACACCATATATTTT.

The V call is TRBV6-1, the J call TRBJ1-2, with 9 bases aligning to TRBD1. CDR3 length: 17 amino acids. The V and J ends lost 4 bases and 2 bases, in that order; junction bases with no gene match: 11. Germline assignment: CDR1 MNHNS and CDR2 SASEGT. This chain's CDR3 is CASSGQFTTGGNYGYTF. CDR3 sequence (DNA): TGTGCCAGCAGTGGGCAATTTACAACAGGGGGCAACTATGGCTACACCTTC.

The chain recombines TRBV4-1 with TRBJ2-7, with unresolved D. This CDR3 is built from 13 residues. The germline V and J ends were trimmed by 4 bases and 7 bases, with 14 bases remaining between them. The germline V gene has CDR1 MGHRA and CDR2 YSYEKL. This CDR3 is CASSPKREAEQYF. The CDR3 coding sequence is TGCGCCAGCAGCCCGAAAAGAGAAGCGGAGCAGTACTTC.

The chain recombines TRBV29-1 with TRBJ2-1; D may be TRBD2 (6 bases). The CDR3 extends over 14 amino acids. The germline V and J ends were trimmed by 8 bases and 8 bases, with 22 bases remaining between them. In germline, CDR1 is SQVTM, CDR2 ANQGSEA. CDR3 residues: CSTFGGARRYEQFF. In DNA, the CDR3 is TGCAGCACCTTTGGAGGGGCGCGACGCTATGAGCAGTTCTTC.

The CDR3 region has the DNA TGCGCCAGCAGCCAAGATGTAGCGGGGGATCGGGATACGCAGTATTTT. This gives the protein CASSQDVAGDRDTQYF. The V call is TRBV4-1, the J call TRBJ2-3, with 9 bases fitting TRBD2. The CDR3 runs 16 residues. CDR1 MGHRA and CDR2 YSYEKL come from the germline V gene. With 0 bases clipped from V and 6 bases from J, the junction kept 7 bases outside the gene matches.

This clonotype was seen a few times. This sequence joins TRBV9 and TRBJ2-7; unclear D gene. This CDR3 is 14 amino acids long. V dropped 0 bases and J dropped 6 bases, with 13 bases sitting between them. Germline V gene data show CDR1 as SGDLS and CDR2 as YYNGEE. In DNA, the CDR3 is TGTGCCAGCAGCGTAGGCACTATGAGCCTCGAGCAGTACTTC. The encoded protein is CASSVGTMSLEQYF.

This clonotype has more than one count but fewer than ten. The chain combines TRBV6-6 with TRBJ2-1; possible D gene TRBD1, 6 bases. This CDR3 is 11 amino acids long. Germline V lookup: CDR1 MNHNY, CDR2 SVGAGI (reference sequence). The ends were cut back, 6 bases at V and 15 bases at J, with 15 bases in the middle. CDR3 bases: TGTGCCAGCAGCAACTGGGGGCCCCTGTTCTTC. This codes for CASSNWGPLFF.

Note on this clonotype: Possible read error: a much larger clone is one base away. The J gene is TRBJ2-7, the V gene TRBV5-1; the D gene is possibly TRBD2 (5 bases). CDR1 is SGHRS and CDR2 is YFSETQ in the germline V gene. The ends were cut back, 0 bases at V and 4 bases at J, with 17 bases in the middle. The CDR3 consists of 16 residues. CDR3: CASSLALDSHLYEQYF. The CDR3 bases are TGCGCCAGCAGCTTGGCTCTGGACTCCCACCTTTACGAGCAGTACTTC. Looking up the rest from reference TRBV5-1 and TRBJ2-7 gives the full variable domain: KAGVTQTPRYLIKTRGQQVTLSCSPISGHRSVSWYQQTPGQGLQFLFEYFSETQRNKGNFPGRFSGRQFSNSRSEMNVSTLELGDSALYLCASSLALDSHLYEQYFGPGTRLTVT.

This rearrangement joins TRBV7-9 to TRBJ2-1; D is unclear. The CDR3 spans 15 residues. CDR1 and CDR2 from the germline V gene are SEHNR and FQNEAQ (reference sequence). Trimming took off 5 bases at V and 4 bases at J, with 15 bases between the two ends. The CDR3 sequence: CASSPIVGSYNEQFF. CDR3 bases: TGTGCCAGCAGCCCAATTGTGGGGTCTTACAATGAGCAGTTCTTC.

V usage is TRBV6-6 and J usage is TRBJ1-1; D unclear. Germline-derived CDR1 and CDR2 are MNHNY and SVGAGI (reference sequence). V lost 5 bases to trimming and J lost 10 bases, with 8 bases between them. This CDR3 has 10 residues. CDR3 DNA: TGTGCCAGCAGTGCCGACTTAGCTTTCTTT. Its protein product is CASSADLAFF.

A remark on this clonotype: At one of its ends the junction is not consistent with the germline gene, which may arise from a read error. The V call is TRBV28, the J call TRBJ2-3; TRBD1 matches 7 bases. The length of the CDR3 is 14 residues. From germline, CDR1 is MDHEN and CDR2 SYDVKM. The CDR3 sequence: CASRERTGTATQYF. DNA for the CDR3: TGTGCCAGCAGGGAGCGGACAGGCACAGCTACGCAGTATTTT.

This clonotype was observed once. One base away lies a much larger clone, so this may be a sequencing read error. This chain uses TRBV29-1 with TRBJ2-5; 9 bases fit TRBD2. Germline values: CDR1 SQVTM, CDR2 ANQGSEA. V trimming: 3 bases; J trimming: 11 bases; junction bases outside the gene matches: 10. The CDR3 extends over 13 amino acids. Here the CDR3 DNA reads TGCAGCGTTGACCTAGCGGGGATTGGTGAGCAGTACTTC. Translation: CSVDLAGIGEQYF.

This chain joins TRBV20-1 and TRBJ1-2; D call uncertain. Germline V gene lookup returns CDR1 DFQATT and CDR2 SNEGSKA (reference sequence). The V end lost 4 bases, the J end lost 4 bases, and 10 bases lay between the germline ends. The CDR3 is made up of 12 amino acids. The CDR3 reads CSAKGFPYGYTF. The CDR3 coding sequence is TGCAGTGCTAAAGGGTTCCCCTATGGCTACACCTTC.

In this sample, this clonotype turned up many times. One junction end does not reproduce the germline sequence, and a read error may be involved. This chain joins TRBV5-1 and TRBJ1-5, with 8 nucleotides matching TRBD1. The CDR3 covers 15 residues. Germline V CDR1 and CDR2: SGHRS, YFSETQ. The CDR3 sequence is CASSLDRGSNQPQHF. CDR3 DNA sequence: TGTGCCAGCAGTTTAGACAGGGGAAGCAATCAGCCCCAGCATTTT.

The chain combines TRBV3-1 with TRBJ2-5, with a weak D call TRBD2 (5 bases). Germline V gene sequence: CDR1 LGHDT, CDR2 YNNKEL (reference sequence). Trimming cost V 8 bases and J 1 base, with 14 bases left between them. CDR3 length equals 14 residues. The chain's CDR3 is CASATRAVQETQYF. In nucleotides, the CDR3 is TGTGCCAGCGCCACCCGAGCGGTCCAAGAGACCCAGTACTTC.